This TCR beta chain was profiled in a study of control samples from healthy donors and cancer patients. TCRdb's table, derived via immunoSEQ multiplex PCR, lists solely in-frame clones and lacks some. This sample yields around 100,000 clones, of which over 75% are seen a single time; roughly 3.4% belongs to the top ten. Germline V gene data show CDR1 as KGHSH and CDR2 as LQKENI. The V end was cut by 0 bases, the J end by 1 base, with 22 bases between. The CDR3 loop spans 19 amino acids. Sequenced input: blood. The chain recombines TRBV18 with TRBJ2-7; no firm D call. This receptor was obtained from a woman between 18 and 29 years old in good health. CDR3 DNA sequence: TGTGCCAGCTCACCACCAACCGCTGGCAAGGCGATCTTATCCTACGAGCAGTACTTC. It yields the protein CASSPPTAGKAILSYEQYF.